A single sample is the source of the 8 T cell receptor beta chains below, sequenced in a study of vaccination and CD4 T cells after COVID-19. Their antigens remain unidentified. Time point here: late sampling 161 to 241 days after vaccination in a few convalescent patients. Described treatment: 10-day PBMC culture with coronavirus spike peptide pools or control peptides (ViraFEST assay). The assay that was used to sequence DNA from cultured CD4+ T cells was the Oncomine TCR Beta short-read assay. TCRdb used MiXCR to reprocess the PCR reads, holding one entry per CDR3 protein. The table has about 21,000 distinct CDR3 sequences, roughly 46% seen once; the top ten hold more than 10%. The specimen was CD4+ T cells from blood, cultured in vitro, collected about 7 months after SARS-CoV-2 vaccination. The receptor set was obtained from a human donor who had recovered from COVID-19.

This chain uses TRBV5-8 with TRBJ2-5; 12 nucleotides match TRBD2. The junction had 10 bases not matched to a gene; V was cut back by 2 bases and J by 5 bases. CDR1 and CDR2 (germline): SGHTS, YDEGEE. The CDR3 is made up of 17 amino acids. In DNA, the CDR3 is TGTGCCAGCAGCTTTAAGCTAGCGGGGGGGCCTTGGGAGACCCAGTACTTC. This codes for CASSFKLAGGPWETQYF. The full variable domain, with the rest looked up from reference TRBV5-8 and TRBJ2-5, is EAGVTQSPTHLIKTRGQQATLRCSPISGHTSVYWYQQALGLGLQFLLWYDEGEERNRGNFPPRFSGRQFPNYSSELNVNALELEDSALYLCASSFKLAGGPWETQYFGPGTRLLVL.

V is TRBV2 and J is TRBJ2-5, with TRBD1 matching 9 bases. The CDR3 totals 14 residues. The V gene's germline CDR1 is SNHLY and CDR2 FYNNEI. V lost 7 bases to trimming and J lost 4 bases; unmatched junction nucleotides: 7. The CDR3 sequence is CASMRQGGLETQYF. The CDR3 DNA is TGTGCCAGCATGCGACAGGGGGGGTTAGAGACCCAGTACTTC.

V usage is TRBV7-9 and J usage is TRBJ1-1; D possibly corresponds to TRBD1 (5 bases). The ends were cut back, 3 bases at V and 4 bases at J, with 15 bases in the middle. This CDR3 spans 15 amino acids. Germline V lookup: CDR1 SEHNR, CDR2 FQNEAQ (reference sequence). The CDR3 loop reads CASSFYYQGGTEAFF. The CDR3 bases are TGTGCCAGCAGCTTTTACTACCAGGGTGGCACTGAAGCTTTCTTT.

Comment on this clonotype: The limits of the CDR3 on the DNA are not certain, so only TCRdb's listed CDR3 is given. V and J are TRBV5-1 and TRBJ2-7; TRBD2, the D gene given by the table, was not confirmed from the DNA. Germline CDR1 reads SGHRS; CDR2 reads YFSETQ. The CDR3 spans 22 amino acids, including both terminal residues. CDR3: CDSSFYICSASNPARYAYEQYF.

The chain carries TRBV6-2 or TRBV6-3 and TRBJ2-3; D call uncertain. CDR3 length equals 12 residues. V shed 5 bases and J shed 0 bases, with 3 bases lying between them. The germline gives CDR1 MNHEY, CDR2 SVGEGT. CDR3 sequence (DNA): TGTGCCAGCAGTGACAGCACAGATACGCAGTATTTT. Translation gives CASSDSTDTQYF.

A few counts support this clonotype. The chain employs TRBV5-4 and TRBJ2-5; 12 nucleotides line up with TRBD2. The CDR3 loop spans 14 amino acids. The germline V gene encodes CDR1 SGHNT and CDR2 YYREEE (reference sequence). The V gene end was trimmed by 5 bases and the J gene end by 4 bases; junction bases not matched to a gene: 3. The CDR3 here is CASRLAGGGETQYF. The CDR3 DNA follows: TGTGCCAGCAGACTAGCGGGGGGTGGAGAGACCCAGTACTTC.

This clonotype was seen more than once but under ten times. V gene TRBV7-6 combines with J gene TRBJ2-5; 8 nucleotides align to TRBD2. The CDR3 has 14 residues. Germline values: CDR1 SGHVS, CDR2 FNYEAQ. J gave up 5 bases and V 5 bases, and 7 bases lay outside the gene matches. The DNA for the CDR3 is TGTGCCAGCAGCCGAAGCGGGGGTGTGGAGACCCAGTACTTC. It specifies CASSRSGGVETQYF. Full variable domain (missing parts from reference TRBV7-6 and TRBJ2-5): GAGVSQSPRYKVTKRGQDVALRCDPISGHVSLYWYRQALGQGPEFLTYFNYEAQQDKSGLPNDRFSAERPEGSISTLTIQRTEQRDSAMYRCASSRSGGVETQYFGPGTRLLVL.

The chain links TRBV20-1 to TRBJ1-3; D unresolved. CDR3 size: 13 residues. V lost 3 bases and J 4 bases, leaving 10 bases between the germline ends. From germline, CDR1 is DFQATT and CDR2 SNEGSKA (reference sequence). For the CDR3, the DNA is TGCAGTGCTAGCAAAGGCGGCGGAAACACCATATATTTT. Its translation is CSASKGGGNTIYF.